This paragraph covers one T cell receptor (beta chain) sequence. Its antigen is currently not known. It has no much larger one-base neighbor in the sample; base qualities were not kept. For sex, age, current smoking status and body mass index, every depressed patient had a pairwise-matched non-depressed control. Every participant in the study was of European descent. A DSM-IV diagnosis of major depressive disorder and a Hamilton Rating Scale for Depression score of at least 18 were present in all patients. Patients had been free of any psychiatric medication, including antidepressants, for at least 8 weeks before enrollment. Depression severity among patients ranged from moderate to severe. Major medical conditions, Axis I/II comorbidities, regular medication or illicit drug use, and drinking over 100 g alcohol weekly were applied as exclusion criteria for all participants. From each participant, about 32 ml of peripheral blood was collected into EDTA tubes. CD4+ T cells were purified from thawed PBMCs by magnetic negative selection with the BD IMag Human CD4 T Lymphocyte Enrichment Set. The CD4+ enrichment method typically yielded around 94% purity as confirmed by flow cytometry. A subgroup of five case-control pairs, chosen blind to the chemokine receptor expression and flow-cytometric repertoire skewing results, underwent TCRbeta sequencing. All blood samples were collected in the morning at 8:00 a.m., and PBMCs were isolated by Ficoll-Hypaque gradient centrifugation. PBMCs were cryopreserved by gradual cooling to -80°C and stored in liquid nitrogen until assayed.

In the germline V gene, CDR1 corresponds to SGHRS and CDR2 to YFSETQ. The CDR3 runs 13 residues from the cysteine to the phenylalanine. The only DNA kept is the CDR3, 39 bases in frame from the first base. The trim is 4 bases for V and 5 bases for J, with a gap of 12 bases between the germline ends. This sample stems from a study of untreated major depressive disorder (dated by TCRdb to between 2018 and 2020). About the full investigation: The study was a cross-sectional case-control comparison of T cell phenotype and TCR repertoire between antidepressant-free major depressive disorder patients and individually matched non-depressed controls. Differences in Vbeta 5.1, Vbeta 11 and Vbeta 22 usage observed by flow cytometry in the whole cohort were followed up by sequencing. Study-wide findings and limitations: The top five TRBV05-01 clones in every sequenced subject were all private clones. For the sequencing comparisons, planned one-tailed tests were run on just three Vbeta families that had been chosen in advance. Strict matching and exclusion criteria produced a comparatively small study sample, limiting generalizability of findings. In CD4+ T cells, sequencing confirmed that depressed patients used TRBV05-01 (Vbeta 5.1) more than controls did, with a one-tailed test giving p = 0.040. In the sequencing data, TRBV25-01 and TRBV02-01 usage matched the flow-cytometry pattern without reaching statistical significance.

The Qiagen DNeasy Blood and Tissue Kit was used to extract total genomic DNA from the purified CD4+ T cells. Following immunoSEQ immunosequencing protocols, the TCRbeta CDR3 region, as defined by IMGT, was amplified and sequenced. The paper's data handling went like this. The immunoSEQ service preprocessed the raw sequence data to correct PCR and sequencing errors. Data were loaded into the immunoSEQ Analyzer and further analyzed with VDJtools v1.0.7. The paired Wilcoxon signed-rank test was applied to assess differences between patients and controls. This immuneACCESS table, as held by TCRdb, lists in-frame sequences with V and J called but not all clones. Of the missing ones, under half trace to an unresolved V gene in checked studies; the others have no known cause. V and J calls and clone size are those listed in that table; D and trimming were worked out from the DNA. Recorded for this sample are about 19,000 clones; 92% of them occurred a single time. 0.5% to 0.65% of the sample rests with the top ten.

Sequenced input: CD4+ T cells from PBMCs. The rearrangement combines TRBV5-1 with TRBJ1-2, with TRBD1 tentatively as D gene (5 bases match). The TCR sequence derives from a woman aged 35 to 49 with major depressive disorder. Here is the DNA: TGCGCCAGCAGCCCGAGGGGTGGATATGGCTACACCTTC. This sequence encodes CASSPRGGYGYTF.